The 4 T cell receptor beta chains below come from one sample, sequenced in a study of blood T cell repertoires in COVID-19. Profiled with immunoSEQ multiplex PCR; TCRdb holds only in-frame clones, not every one. The table includes approximately 200,000 clones, roughly 82% detected once. The specimen sequenced was PBMCs or T cells enriched from blood (not recorded which). Every receptor here comes from a man aged 40-49 years who had recovered from COVID-19.

The genes are TRBV2 and TRBJ1-4; 7 bases agree with TRBD1. The CDR3 contains 15 residues. Germline trimming cut 4 bases from V and 2 bases from J; bases unmatched to any gene: 4. CDR1 is SNHLY, CDR2 FYNNEI, per germline. CDR3 sequence (DNA): TGTGCCAGCAGTGCGGGACAGACGACTAATGAAAAACTGTTTTTT. Translation: CASSAGQTTNEKLFF.

The chain combines TRBV5-4 with TRBJ1-1; 10 bases agree with TRBD1. This CDR3 comprises 17 residues. Germline V gene lookup returns CDR1 SGHNT and CDR2 YYREEE (reference sequence). With V trimmed by 0 bases and J by 2 bases, 7 bases remained unmatched. CDR3 sequence (DNA): TGTGCCAGCAGCTTGGGAATTCGGGACAGGGGAAACACTGAAGCTTTCTTT. It encodes CASSLGIRDRGNTEAFF. The variable domain in full, completed from reference TRBV5-4 and TRBJ1-1, reads ETGVTQSPTHLIKTRGQQVTLRCSSQSGHNTVSWYQQALGQGPQFIFQYYREEENGRGNFPPRFSGLQFPNYSSELNVNALELDDSALYLCASSLGIRDRGNTEAFFGQGTRLTVV.

The chain combines TRBV29-1 with TRBJ2-3, with TRBD1 identical over 7 bases. The V segment lost 5 bases and the J segment 1 base; nucleotides outside the gene matches: 3. The CDR3 spans 13 residues. The V gene's germline CDR1 is SQVTM and CDR2 ANQGSEA. The CDR3 nucleotides read TGCAGCGTTTCCCAGGGGGGCACAGATACGCAGTATTTT. Encoded protein: CSVSQGGTDTQYF.

The chain uses TRBV11-2 and TRBJ1-4, with a possible D match to TRBD1 (5 bases). This CDR3 comprises 13 residues. Per germline, CDR1 SGHAT and CDR2 FQNNGV. V lost 0 bases to trimming and J lost 11 bases, with 10 bases between them. The CDR3 loop is CASSLDGKGKLFF. In DNA form, the CDR3 reads TGTGCCAGCAGCTTAGATGGAAAGGGGAAACTGTTTTTT.